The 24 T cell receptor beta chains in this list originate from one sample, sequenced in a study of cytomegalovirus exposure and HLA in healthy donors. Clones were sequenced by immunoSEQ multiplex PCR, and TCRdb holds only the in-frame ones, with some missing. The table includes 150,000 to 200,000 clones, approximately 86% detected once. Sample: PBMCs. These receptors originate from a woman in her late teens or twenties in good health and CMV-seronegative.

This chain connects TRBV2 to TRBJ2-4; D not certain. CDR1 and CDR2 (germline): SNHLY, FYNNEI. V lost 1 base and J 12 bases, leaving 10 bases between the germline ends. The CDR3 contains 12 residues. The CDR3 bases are TGTGCCAGCAGTGAAGGGGCGCCTAATCAGTACTTC. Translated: CASSEGAPNQYF.

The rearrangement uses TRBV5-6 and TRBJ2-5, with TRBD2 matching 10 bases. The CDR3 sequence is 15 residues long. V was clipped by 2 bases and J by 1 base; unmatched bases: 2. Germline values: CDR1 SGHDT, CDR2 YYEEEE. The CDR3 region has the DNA TGTGCCAGCAGCTTCCGACTAGCGGGCCAAGAGACCCAGTACTTC. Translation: CASSFRLAGQETQYF.

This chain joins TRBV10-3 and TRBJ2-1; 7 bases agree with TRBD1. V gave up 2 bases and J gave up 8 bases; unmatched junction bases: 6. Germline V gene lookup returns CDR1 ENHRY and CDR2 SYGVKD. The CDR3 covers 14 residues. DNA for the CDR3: TGTGCCATCAGTGAGACTCGACAGGGCGATGAGCAGTTCTTC. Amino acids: CAISETRQGDEQFF.

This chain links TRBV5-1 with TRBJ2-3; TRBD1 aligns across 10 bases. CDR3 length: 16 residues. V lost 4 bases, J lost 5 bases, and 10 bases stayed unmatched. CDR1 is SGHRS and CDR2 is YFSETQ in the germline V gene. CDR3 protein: CASSPTGTGAVDTQYF. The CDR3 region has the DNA TGCGCCAGCAGCCCCACCGGGACAGGGGCGGTAGATACGCAGTATTTT.

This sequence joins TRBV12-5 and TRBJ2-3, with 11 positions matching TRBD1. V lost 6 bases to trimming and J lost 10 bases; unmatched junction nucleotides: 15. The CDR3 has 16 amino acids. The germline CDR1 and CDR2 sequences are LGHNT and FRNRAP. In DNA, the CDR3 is TGTGCTAGTGGGCCTGAGGGGACAGGGGGACGTTTCTCGCAGTATTTT. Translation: CASGPEGTGGRFSQYF.

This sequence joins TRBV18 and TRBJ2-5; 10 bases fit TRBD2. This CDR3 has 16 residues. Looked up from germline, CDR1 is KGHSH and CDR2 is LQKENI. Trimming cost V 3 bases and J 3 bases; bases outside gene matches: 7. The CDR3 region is CASSPRTSGPKETQYF. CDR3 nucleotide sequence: TGTGCCAGCTCACCCCGGACTAGCGGACCCAAAGAGACCCAGTACTTC.

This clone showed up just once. Written as DNA, the CDR3 is TGTGCCAGTAGTATAGGTAGCGGGGCCTTCTACGAGCAGTACTTC. It yields the protein CASSIGSGAFYEQYF. The rearrangement links TRBV19 to TRBJ2-7, with TRBD2 matching over 8 bases. V shed 1 base, J shed 3 bases, and the junction held 5 bases outside the gene matches. The CDR3 is 15 amino acids. The germline gives CDR1 LNHDA, CDR2 SQIVND (reference sequence).

CDR3 sequence reads: CAIRTGGNQPQHF. The CDR3 DNA follows: TGTGCCATCAGGACAGGGGGAAATCAGCCCCAGCATTTT. The chain combines TRBV10-3 with TRBJ1-5, with TRBD1 matching 9 bases. The CDR3 contains 13 residues. Germline CDR1 ENHRY, CDR2 SYGVKD. V was pared by 6 bases and J by 4 bases, with 1 base of the junction left unmatched.

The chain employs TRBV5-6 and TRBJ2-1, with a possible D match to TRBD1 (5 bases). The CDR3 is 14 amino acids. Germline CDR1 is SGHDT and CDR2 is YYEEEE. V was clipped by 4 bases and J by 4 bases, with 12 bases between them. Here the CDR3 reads CASSPAQGYNEQFF. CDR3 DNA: TGTGCCAGCAGCCCCGCCCAGGGTTACAATGAGCAGTTCTTC.

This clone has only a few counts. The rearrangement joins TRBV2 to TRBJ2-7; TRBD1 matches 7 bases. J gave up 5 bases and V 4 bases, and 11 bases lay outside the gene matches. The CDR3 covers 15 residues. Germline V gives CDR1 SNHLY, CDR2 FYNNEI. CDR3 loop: CASSGLTTGSDEQYF. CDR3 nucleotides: TGTGCCAGCAGTGGACTAACGACAGGGTCCGACGAGCAGTACTTC.

As DNA, the CDR3 is TGTGCCAGCATCGGACTAGCGGGAGGGCTAAGGTACAATGAGCAGTTCTTC. It yields the protein CASIGLAGGLRYNEQFF. V and J are TRBV27 and TRBJ2-1; 15 bases line up with TRBD2. V trimming: 7 bases; J trimming: 4 bases; junction bases outside the gene matches: 8. This CDR3 contains 17 residues. CDR1 and CDR2 from the germline V gene are MNHEY and SMNVEV (reference sequence).

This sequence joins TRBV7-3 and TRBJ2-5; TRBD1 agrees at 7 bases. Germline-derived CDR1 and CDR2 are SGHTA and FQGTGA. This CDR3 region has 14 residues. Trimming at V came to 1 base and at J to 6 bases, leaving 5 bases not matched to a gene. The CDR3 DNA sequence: TGTGCCAGCAGCTTAATGGGACAGTCGCAGACCCAGTACTTC. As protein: CASSLMGQSQTQYF. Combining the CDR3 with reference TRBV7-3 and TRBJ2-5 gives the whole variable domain GAGVSQTPSNKVTEKGKYVELRCDPISGHTALYWYRQSLGQGPEFLIYFQGTGAADDSGLPNDRFFAVRPEGSVSTLKIQRTERGDSAVYLCASSLMGQSQTQYFGPGTRLLVL.

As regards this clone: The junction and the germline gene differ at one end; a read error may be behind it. CDR3 amino acids: CASSQAQLAGSDDF. In DNA form, the CDR3 reads TGTGCCAGCAGCCAAGCCCAACTAGCGGGATCCGATGACTTC. The chain links TRBV14 to TRBJ2-7, with 10 bases matching TRBD2. Germline values: CDR1 SGHDN, CDR2 FVKESK. This CDR3 has 14 amino acids.

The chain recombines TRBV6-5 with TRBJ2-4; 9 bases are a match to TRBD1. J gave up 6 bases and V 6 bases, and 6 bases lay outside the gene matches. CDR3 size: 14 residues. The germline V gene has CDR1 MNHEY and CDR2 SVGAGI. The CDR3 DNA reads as TGTGCCAGCAGCTCCCCGGGACAGGGAAACATTCAGTACTTC. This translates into CASSSPGQGNIQYF.

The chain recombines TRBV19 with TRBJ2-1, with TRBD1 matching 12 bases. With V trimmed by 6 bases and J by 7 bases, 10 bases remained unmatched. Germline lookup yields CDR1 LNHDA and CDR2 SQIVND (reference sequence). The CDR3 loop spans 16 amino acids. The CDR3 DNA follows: TGTGCCAGTAGCATCGGGACAGGGGGCGCAGGGAATGAGCAGTTCTTC. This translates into CASSIGTGGAGNEQFF.

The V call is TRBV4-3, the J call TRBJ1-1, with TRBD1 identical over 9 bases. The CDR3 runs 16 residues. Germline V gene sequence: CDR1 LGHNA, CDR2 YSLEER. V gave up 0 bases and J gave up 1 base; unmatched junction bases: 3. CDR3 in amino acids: CASSQEWGQGNTEAFF. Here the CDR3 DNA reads TGCGCCAGCAGCCAAGAGTGGGGACAGGGGAACACTGAAGCTTTCTTT.

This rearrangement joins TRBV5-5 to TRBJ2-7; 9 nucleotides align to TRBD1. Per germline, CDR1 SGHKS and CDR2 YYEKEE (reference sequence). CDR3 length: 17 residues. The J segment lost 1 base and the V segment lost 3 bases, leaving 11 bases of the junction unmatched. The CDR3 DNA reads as TGTGCCAGCAGCTACGGACAGGGGATCCCACATTCCTACGAGCAGTACTTC. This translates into CASSYGQGIPHSYEQYF.

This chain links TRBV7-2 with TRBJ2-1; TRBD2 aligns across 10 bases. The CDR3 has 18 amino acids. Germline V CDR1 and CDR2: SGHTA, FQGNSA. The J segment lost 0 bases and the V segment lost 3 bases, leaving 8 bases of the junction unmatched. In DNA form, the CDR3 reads TGTGCCAGCAGCTTCACCGGGACTAGCGCGAGCTCCTACAATGAGCAGTTCTTC. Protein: CASSFTGTSASSYNEQFF.

DNA of the CDR3: TGTGCCAGCCGGACTAGCGGGAGGGCCATTGAGCAGTTCTTC. Translation: CASRTSGRAIEQFF. J is TRBJ2-1 and V is TRBV5-4, with 15 bases fitting TRBD2. The CDR3 contains 14 residues. V shed 7 bases and J 9 bases; nucleotides not matched to a gene: 5. The germline gives CDR1 SGHNT, CDR2 YYREEE (reference sequence).

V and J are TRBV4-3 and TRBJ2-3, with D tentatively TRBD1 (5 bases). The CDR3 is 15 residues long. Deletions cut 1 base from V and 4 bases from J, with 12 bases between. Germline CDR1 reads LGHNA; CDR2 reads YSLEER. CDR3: CASSQVRSRADTQYF. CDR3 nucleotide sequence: TGCGCCAGCAGCCAAGTTAGAAGCAGGGCAGATACGCAGTATTTT.

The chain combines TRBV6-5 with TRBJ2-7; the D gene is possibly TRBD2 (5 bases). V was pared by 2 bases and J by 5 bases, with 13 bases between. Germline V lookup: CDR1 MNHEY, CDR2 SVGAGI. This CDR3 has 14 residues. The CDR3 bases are TGTGCCAGCAGTTACGTCGGGGTCGGGGACGAGCAGTACTTC. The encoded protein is CASSYVGVGDEQYF.

CDR3 sequence: CASSWDVGAFVYF. The CDR3 DNA reads as TGTGCCAGCAGCTGGGATGTGGGGGCTTTCGTGTACTTC. The chain recombines TRBV7-9 with TRBJ2-7, with TRBD1 as a possible D gene (6 bases). CDR1 is SEHNR, CDR2 FQNEAQ, per germline (reference sequence). V lost 4 bases and J lost 12, with 19 bases in between. This CDR3 region has 13 residues.

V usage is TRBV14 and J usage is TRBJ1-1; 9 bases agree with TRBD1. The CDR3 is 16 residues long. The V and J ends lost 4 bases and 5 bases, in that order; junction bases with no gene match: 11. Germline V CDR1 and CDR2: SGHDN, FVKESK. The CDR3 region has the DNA TGTGCCAGCAGCCCCCGGGACAGGGTTCGAGAAACTGAAGCTTTCTTT. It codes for CASSPRDRVRETEAFF.

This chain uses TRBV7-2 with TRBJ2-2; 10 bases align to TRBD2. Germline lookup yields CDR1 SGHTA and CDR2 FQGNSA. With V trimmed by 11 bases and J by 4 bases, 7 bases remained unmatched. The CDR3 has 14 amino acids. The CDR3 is CALKRGGGTGELFF. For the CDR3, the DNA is TGTGCCCTTAAGCGGGGGGGCGGCACCGGGGAGCTGTTTTTT.